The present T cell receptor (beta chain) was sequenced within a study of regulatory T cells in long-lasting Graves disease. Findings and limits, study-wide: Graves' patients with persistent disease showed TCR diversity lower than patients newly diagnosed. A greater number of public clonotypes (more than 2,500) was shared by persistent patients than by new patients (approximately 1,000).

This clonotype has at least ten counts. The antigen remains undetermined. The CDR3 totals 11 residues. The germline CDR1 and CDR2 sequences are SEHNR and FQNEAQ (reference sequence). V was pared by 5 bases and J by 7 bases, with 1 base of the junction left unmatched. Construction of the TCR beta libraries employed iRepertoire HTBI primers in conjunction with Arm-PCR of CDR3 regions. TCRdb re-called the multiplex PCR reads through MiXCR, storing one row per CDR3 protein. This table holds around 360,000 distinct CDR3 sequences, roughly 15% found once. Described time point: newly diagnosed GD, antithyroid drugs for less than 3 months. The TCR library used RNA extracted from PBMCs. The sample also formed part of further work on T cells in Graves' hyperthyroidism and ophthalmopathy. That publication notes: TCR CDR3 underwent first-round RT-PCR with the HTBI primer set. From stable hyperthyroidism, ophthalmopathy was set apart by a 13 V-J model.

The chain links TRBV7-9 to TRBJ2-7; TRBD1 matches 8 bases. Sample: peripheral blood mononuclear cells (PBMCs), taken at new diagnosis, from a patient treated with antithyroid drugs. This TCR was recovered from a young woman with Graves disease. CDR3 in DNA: TGTGCCAGCAGCCGGGACAGGGAGCAGTACTTC. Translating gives CASSRDREQYF.